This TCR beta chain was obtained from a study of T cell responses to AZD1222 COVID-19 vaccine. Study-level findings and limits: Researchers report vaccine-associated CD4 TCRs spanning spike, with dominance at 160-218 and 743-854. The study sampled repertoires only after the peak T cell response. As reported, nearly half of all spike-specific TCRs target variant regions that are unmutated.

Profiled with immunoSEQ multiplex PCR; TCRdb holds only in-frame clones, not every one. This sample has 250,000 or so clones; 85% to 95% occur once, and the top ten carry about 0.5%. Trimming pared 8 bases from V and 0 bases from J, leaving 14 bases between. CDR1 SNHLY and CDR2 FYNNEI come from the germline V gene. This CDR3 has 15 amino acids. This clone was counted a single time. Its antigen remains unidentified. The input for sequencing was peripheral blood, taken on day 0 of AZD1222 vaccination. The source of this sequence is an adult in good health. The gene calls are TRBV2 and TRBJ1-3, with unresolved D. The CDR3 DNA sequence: TGTGCCAGCGCCGCGTCCCGGTTCTCTGGAAACACCATATATTTT. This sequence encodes CASAASRFSGNTIYF.